Presented here are 16 T cell receptor beta chains from one specimen sequenced in a study of blood T cell repertoires in COVID-19. TCRdb's copy holds only in-frame clones and misses some; the assay was immunoSEQ multiplex PCR. The sample includes about 61,000 clones, about 88% of them seen just once. The material sequenced was peripheral blood. The receptors were sampled from a woman aged 45-60 years with active or convalescent COVID-19.

The chain combines TRBV12-3 or TRBV12-4 with TRBJ2-7; D is perhaps TRBD1 (6 bases). Trimming left V 4 bases short and J 4 bases short, with 8 bases between. The CDR3 runs to 12 residues. The CDR3 DNA reads TGTGCCAGCAGTTCACAGGGTTACGAGCAGTACTTC. Its protein product is CASSSQGYEQYF.

The genes are TRBV27 and TRBJ2-7, with a weak D call TRBD1 (5 bases). The CDR3 is 17 residues long. CDR1 and CDR2 from the germline V gene are MNHEY and SMNVEV (reference sequence). The germline V and J ends were trimmed by 5 bases and 4 bases, with 24 bases remaining between them. The CDR3 coding sequence is TGTGCCAGCAGTCCAACCTCGACAGTTCCGTTCGGGTACGAGCAGTACTTC. This gives the protein CASSPTSTVPFGYEQYF.

As concerns this clone: Mismatch with germline at one junction end may stem from a read error. CDR3 DNA: TGTGCCAGCAGCCGCCTTTCGGAGTTATTAGGGGTCTTC. This sequence encodes CASSRLSELLGVF. The chain joins TRBV7-9 to TRBJ2-1; TRBD1 might be the D (5 bases). CDR1 SEHNR and CDR2 FQNEAQ come from the germline V gene (reference sequence). This CDR3 has 13 amino acids.

The chain employs TRBV27 and TRBJ1-4; a possible D gene is TRBD1 (5 bases). Trimming removed 0 bases at V and 8 bases at J, with 10 bases between. Germline CDR1 and CDR2: MNHEY and SMNVEV (reference sequence). The CDR3 extends over 14 amino acids. DNA of the CDR3: TGTGCCAGCAGTTTATCAGGGGCGGGGGAAAAACTGTTTTTT. Residues: CASSLSGAGEKLFF.

V gene TRBV12-3 or TRBV12-4 combines with J gene TRBJ1-1; D not resolved. CDR3 length: 12 amino acids. Trimming left V 5 bases short and J 4 bases short, with 8 bases between. In nucleotides, the CDR3 is TGTGCCAGCAGTCGGGTGGGCACTGAAGCTTTCTTT. Translated, it gives CASSRVGTEAFF.

The chain employs TRBV6-5 and TRBJ2-1, with 7 bases aligning to TRBD2. CDR3 size: 15 residues. Germline assignment: CDR1 MNHEY and CDR2 SVGAGI. V gave up 6 bases and J gave up 8 bases; unmatched junction bases: 13. The CDR3 is CASSSLGGTTDEQFF. CDR3 coding DNA: TGTGCCAGCAGCTCGCTGGGCGGGACTACGGATGAGCAGTTCTTC.

The chain uses TRBV19 and TRBJ1-5, with 8 nucleotides matching TRBD1. The CDR3 has 18 amino acids. V was pared by 5 bases and J by 2 bases, with 14 bases of the junction left unmatched. CDR1 LNHDA and CDR2 SQIVND come from the germline V gene (reference sequence). The CDR3: CASSPPGGDSSGNQPQHF. CDR3 DNA sequence: TGTGCCAGTAGTCCCCCAGGGGGCGACAGCTCGGGCAATCAGCCCCAGCATTTT.

V and J are TRBV7-2 and TRBJ1-1, with 9 bases fitting TRBD1. Germline V lookup: CDR1 SGHTA, CDR2 FQGNSA. The CDR3 is 15 amino acids. The trim removed 4 bases at V and 5 bases at J, leaving 8 bases unmatched. The CDR3 DNA reads TGTGCCAGCAGCTCTCGACAGGGGGGAAAAACTGAAGCTTTCTTT. Translating gives CASSSRQGGKTEAFF.

This clone was seen a single time. This chain connects TRBV19 to TRBJ1-1; D perhaps matches TRBD1 (5 bases). Trimming removed 7 bases from V and 1 base from J, with 7 bases in between. The CDR3 runs to 12 residues. From germline, CDR1 is LNHDA and CDR2 SQIVND (reference sequence). CDR3 in amino acids: CASKDTNTEAFF. The CDR3, as DNA: TGTGCCAGTAAGGACACGAACACTGAAGCTTTCTTT.

The chain employs TRBV18 and TRBJ2-5; 7 bases are a match to TRBD2. The CDR3 has 14 residues. The germline V gene encodes CDR1 KGHSH and CDR2 LQKENI. Unmatched junction bases numbered 3, after V lost 3 bases and J lost 2 bases. The CDR3 nucleotides are TGTGCCAGCTCACCGGGGGGGATTCAAGAGACCCAGTACTTC. Residues: CASSPGGIQETQYF.

The genes are TRBV4-1 and TRBJ2-3; 7 bases agree with TRBD2. Losses at the gene ends were 1 base for V and 1 base for J; bases not matched to a gene: 8. Per the germline V gene, CDR1 is MGHRA and CDR2 is YSYEKL. The CDR3 length is 17 residues. The CDR3 DNA follows: TGCGCCAGCAGCCAAGTTAGCGGGCCCCACCGCACAGATACGCAGTATTTT. Translating gives CASSQVSGPHRTDTQYF.

This chain uses TRBV10-2 with TRBJ2-3, with 11 bases lining up with TRBD2. Trimming at V came to 10 bases and at J to 2 bases, leaving 8 bases not matched to a gene. This CDR3 has 15 amino acids. Germline CDR1 WSHSY, CDR2 SAAADI. The CDR3 protein is CATRGTSGYTDTQYF. The CDR3 DNA is TGCGCCACTAGGGGGACTAGCGGCTACACAGATACGCAGTATTTT.

The chain has TRBV18 and TRBJ1-2; tentative D call: TRBD1 (5 bases). This CDR3 is built from 17 residues. CDR1 and CDR2 from the germline V gene are KGHSH and LQKENI. The V end lost 2 bases, the J end lost 0 bases, and 16 bases lay between the germline ends. CDR3 sequence (DNA): TGTGCCAGCTCACCAGGGCTGTCGGGGGTGGCTAACTATGGCTACACCTTC. This encodes CASSPGLSGVANYGYTF.

The V call is TRBV16, the J call TRBJ1-5; tentatively, D is TRBD1 (6 bases). V was pared by 0 bases and J by 7 bases, with 13 bases between. The CDR3 extends over 15 amino acids. Germline V gene data show CDR1 as KGHSY and CDR2 as FQNENV. The DNA of the CDR3 is TGTGCCAGCAGCCAATCGTCAGGGGTCGAACAGCCCCAGCATTTT. Translation: CASSQSSGVEQPQHF. The full variable domain, in which reference TRBV16 and TRBJ1-5 provide the parts outside the CDR3, is GEEVAQTPKHLVRGEGQKAKLYCAPIKGHSYVFWYQQVLKNEFKFLISFQNENVFDETGMPKERFSAKCLPNSPCSLEIQATKLEDSAVYFCASSQSSGVEQPQHFGDGTRLSIL.

This chain connects TRBV4-1 to TRBJ2-5, with 8 bases fitting TRBD1. CDR1 and CDR2 (germline): MGHRA, YSYEKL. CDR3 size: 16 residues. V shed 1 base and J 1 base; nucleotides not matched to a gene: 5. In nucleotides, the CDR3 is TGCGCCAGCAGCCAAGGATGGGACAGGATCCAAGAGACCCAGTACTTC. Translating it yields CASSQGWDRIQETQYF.

This clone was recorded once. The chain combines TRBV2 with TRBJ2-2, with 10 bases identical to TRBD2. Per the germline V gene, CDR1 is SNHLY and CDR2 is FYNNEI. The V gene end was trimmed by 6 bases and the J gene end by 5 bases; junction bases not matched to a gene: 6. CDR3 size: 15 residues. Written as DNA, the CDR3 is TGTGCCAGCAGGAGCATAGCGGGAGGAACCGGGGAGCTGTTTTTT. Translating it yields CASRSIAGGTGELFF.